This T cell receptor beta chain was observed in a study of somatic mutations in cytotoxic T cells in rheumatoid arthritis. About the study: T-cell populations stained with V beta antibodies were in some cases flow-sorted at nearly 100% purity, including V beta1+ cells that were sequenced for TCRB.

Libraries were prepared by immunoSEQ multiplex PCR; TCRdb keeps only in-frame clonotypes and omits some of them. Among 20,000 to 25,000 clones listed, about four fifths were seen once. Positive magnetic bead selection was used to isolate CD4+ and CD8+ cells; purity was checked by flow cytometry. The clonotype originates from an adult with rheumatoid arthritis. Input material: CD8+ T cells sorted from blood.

CDR3 protein: CASSLHPDREDAGELFF. The CDR3 DNA reads TGTGCCAGCAGTCTCCATCCCGACAGGGAGGACGCCGGGGAGCTGTTTTTT. The V call is TRBV27, the J call TRBJ2-2; TRBD1 is a possible D gene (7 bases). Germline V gives CDR1 MNHEY, CDR2 SMNVEV (reference sequence). This CDR3 is built from 17 residues. The germline V and J ends were trimmed by 5 bases and 6 bases, with 22 bases remaining between them.